Sequencing of this T cell receptor (beta chain) was carried out in a study of CD8 T cells in ankylosing spondylitis. TCRdb re-derived calls from the 5' RACE reads in MiXCR, one entry per CDR3 protein. The table has 130,000 or so distinct CDR3 sequences, around 7% seen once. The junction had 9 bases not matched to a gene; V was cut back by 2 bases and J by 0 bases. CDR3 size: 18 residues. Germline CDR1 and CDR2: MDHEN and SYDVKM. This clonotype has at least ten counts. The V gene is TRBV28, the J gene TRBJ2-7; 11 bases agree with TRBD1. The clonotype comes from a male donor with ankylosing spondylitis or in good health (not recorded which). Sequenced material: blood, either unsorted or a sorted T cell fraction (not recorded which). CDR3 loop: CASSLKLRDRGFSYEQYF. CDR3 coding DNA: TGTGCCAGCAGTTTAAAATTAAGGGACAGGGGGTTCTCCTACGAGCAGTACTTC.